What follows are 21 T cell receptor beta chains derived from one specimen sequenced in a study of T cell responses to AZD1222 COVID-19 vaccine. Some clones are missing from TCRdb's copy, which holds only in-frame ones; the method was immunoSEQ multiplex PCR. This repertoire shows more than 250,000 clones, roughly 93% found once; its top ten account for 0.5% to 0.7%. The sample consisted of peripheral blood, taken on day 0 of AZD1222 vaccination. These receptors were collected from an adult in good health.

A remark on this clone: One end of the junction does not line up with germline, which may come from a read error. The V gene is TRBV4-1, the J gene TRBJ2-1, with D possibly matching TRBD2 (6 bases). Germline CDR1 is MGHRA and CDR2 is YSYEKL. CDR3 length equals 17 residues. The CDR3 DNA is TGCGTCAGCAGCCAAGAGCTGGGGAATAGCGGTCTTTCTGAGCAGTTCTTC. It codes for CVSSQELGNSGLSEQFF.

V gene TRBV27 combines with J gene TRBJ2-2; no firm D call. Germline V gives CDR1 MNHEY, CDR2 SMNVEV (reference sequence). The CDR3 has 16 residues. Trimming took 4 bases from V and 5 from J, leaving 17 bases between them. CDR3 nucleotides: TGTGCCAGCAGTTCCTTTAATCGGATATTGACCGGGGAGCTGTTTTTT. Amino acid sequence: CASSSFNRILTGELFF.

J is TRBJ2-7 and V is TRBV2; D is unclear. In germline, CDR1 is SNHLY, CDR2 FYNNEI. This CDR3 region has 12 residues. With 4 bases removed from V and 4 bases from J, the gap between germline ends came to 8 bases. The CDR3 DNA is TGTGCCAGCAGTGTTTCCGGGTACGAGCAGTACTTC. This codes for CASSVSGYEQYF.

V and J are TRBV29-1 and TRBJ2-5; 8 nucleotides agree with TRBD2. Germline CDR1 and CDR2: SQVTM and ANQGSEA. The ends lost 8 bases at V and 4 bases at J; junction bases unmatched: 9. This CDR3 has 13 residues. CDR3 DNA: TGCAGCTCAACGCTCAGCGGGAGAGAGACCCAGTACTTC. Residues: CSSTLSGRETQYF.

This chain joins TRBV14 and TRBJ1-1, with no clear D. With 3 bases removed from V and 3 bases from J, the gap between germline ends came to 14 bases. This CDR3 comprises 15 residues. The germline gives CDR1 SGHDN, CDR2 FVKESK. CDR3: CASSQSHTSDTEAFF. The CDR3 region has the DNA TGTGCCAGCAGCCAGAGCCATACTTCGGACACTGAAGCTTTCTTT. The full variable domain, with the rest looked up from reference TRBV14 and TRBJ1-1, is EAGVTQFPSHSVIEKGQTVTLRCDPISGHDNLYWYRRVMGKEIKFLLHFVKESKQDESGMPNNRFLAERTGGTYSTLKVQPAELEDSGVYFCASSQSHTSDTEAFFGQGTRLTVV.

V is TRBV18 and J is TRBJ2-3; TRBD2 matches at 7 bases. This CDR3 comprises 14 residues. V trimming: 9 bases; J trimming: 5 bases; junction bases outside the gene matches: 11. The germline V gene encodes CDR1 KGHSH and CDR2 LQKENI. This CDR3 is CASSGTTGGDTQYF. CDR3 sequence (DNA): TGTGCCAGTTCCGGGACTACTGGAGGAGATACGCAGTATTTT.

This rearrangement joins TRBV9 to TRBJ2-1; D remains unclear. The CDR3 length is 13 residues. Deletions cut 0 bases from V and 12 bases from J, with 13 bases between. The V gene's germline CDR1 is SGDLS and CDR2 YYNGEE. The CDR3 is CASSVERQSGQFF. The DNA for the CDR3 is TGTGCCAGCAGCGTAGAGAGGCAGAGTGGGCAGTTCTTC.

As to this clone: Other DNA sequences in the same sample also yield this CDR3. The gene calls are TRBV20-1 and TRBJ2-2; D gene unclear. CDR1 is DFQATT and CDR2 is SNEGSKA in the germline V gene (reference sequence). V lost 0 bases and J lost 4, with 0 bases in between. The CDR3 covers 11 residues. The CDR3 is CSARDTGELFF. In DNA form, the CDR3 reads TGCAGTGCTAGAGACACCGGGGAGCTGTTTTTT.

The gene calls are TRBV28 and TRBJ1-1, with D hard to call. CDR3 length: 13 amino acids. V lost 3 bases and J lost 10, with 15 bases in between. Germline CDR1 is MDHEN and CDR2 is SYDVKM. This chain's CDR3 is CASSFREPLGAFF. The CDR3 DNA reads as TGTGCCAGCAGTTTTCGGGAGCCTTTGGGAGCTTTCTTT.

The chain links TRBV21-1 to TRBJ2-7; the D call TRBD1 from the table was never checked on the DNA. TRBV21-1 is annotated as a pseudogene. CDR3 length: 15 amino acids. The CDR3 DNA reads TGTGCCAGCAGCAAAGAGGCAGGGCCATCCTACGAGCAGTACTTC. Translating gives CASSKEAGPSYEQYF.

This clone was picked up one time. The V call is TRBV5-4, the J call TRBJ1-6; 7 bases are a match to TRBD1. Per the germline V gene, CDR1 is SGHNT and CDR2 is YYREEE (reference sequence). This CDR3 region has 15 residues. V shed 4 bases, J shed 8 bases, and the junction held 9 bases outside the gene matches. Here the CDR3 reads CASSPGQAPYSPLHF. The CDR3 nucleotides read TGTGCCAGCAGCCCTGGACAGGCGCCCTATTCACCCCTCCACTTT.

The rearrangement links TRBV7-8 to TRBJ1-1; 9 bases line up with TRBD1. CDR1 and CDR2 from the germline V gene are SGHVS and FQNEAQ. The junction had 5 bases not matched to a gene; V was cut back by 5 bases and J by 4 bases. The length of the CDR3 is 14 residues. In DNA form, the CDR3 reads TGTGCCAGCAGCCTCGAGACAGGGGGCACTGAAGCTTTCTTT. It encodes CASSLETGGTEAFF. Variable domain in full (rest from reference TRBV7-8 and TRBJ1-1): GAGVSQSPRYKVAKRGQDVALRCDPISGHVSLFWYQQALGQGPEFLTYFQNEAQLDKSGLPSDRFFAERPEGSVSTLKIQRTQQEDSAVYLCASSLETGGTEAFFGQGTRLTVV.

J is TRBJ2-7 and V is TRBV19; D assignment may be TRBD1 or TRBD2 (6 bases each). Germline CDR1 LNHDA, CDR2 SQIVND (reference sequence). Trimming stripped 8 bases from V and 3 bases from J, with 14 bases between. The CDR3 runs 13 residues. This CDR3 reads CASSRGLYYEQYF. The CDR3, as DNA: TGTGCCAGTTCTCGGGGGCTCTACTACGAGCAGTACTTC.

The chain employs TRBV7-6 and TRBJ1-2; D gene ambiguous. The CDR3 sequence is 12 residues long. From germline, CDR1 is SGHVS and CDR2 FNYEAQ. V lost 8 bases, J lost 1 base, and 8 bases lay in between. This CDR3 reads CASADGNYGYTF. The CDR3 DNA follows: TGTGCCAGCGCGGACGGTAACTATGGCTACACCTTC. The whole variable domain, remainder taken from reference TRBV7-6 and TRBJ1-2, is GAGVSQSPRYKVTKRGQDVALRCDPISGHVSLYWYRQALGQGPEFLTYFNYEAQQDKSGLPNDRFSAERPEGSISTLTIQRTEQRDSAMYRCASADGNYGYTFGSGTRLTVV.

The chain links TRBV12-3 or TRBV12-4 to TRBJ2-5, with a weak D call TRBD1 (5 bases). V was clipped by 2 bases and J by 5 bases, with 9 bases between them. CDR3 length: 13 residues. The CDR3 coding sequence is TGTGCCAGCAGTTTACAACCAGGGGAGACCCAGTACTTC. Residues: CASSLQPGETQYF.

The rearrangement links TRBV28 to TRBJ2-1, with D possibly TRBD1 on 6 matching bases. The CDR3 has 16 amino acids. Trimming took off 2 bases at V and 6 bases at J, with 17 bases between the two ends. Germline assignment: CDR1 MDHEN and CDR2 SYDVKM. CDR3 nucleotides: TGTGCCAGCAGTTTAGTTGCAGGGGCCAATCGCAATGAGCAGTTCTTC. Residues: CASSLVAGANRNEQFF.

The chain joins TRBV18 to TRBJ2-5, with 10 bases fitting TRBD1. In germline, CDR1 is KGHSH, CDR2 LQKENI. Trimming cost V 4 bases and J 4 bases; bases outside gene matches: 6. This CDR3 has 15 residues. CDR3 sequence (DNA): TGTGCCAGCTCACAGGCCGGGACAGGGGTAGAGACCCAGTACTTC. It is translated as CASSQAGTGVETQYF.

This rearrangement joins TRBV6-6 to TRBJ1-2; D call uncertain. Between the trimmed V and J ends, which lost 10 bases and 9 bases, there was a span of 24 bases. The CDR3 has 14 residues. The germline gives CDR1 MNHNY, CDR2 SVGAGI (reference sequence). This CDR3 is CATQEAGERYRYTF. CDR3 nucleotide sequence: TGTGCCACTCAAGAGGCGGGAGAGAGGTATCGCTACACCTTC.

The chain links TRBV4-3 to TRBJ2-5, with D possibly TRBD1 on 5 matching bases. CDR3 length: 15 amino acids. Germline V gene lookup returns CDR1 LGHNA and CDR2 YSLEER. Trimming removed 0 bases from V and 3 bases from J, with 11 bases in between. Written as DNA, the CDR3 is TGCGCCAGCAGCCAAGATTGGGGCGTGAAAGAGACCCAGTACTTC. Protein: CASSQDWGVKETQYF.

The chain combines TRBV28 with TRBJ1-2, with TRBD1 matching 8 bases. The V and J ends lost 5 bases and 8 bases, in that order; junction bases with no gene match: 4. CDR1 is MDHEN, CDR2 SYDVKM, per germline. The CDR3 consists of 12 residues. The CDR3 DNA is TGTGCCAGCAGTACGACAGGGGTCGGCTACACCTTC. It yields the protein CASSTTGVGYTF.

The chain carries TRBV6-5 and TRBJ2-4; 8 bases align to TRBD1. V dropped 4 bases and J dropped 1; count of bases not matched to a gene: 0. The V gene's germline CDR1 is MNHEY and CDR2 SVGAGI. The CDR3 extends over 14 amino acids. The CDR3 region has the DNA TGTGCCAGCAGTTGGACAGGGGCCAAAAACATTCAGTACTTC. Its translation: CASSWTGAKNIQYF.